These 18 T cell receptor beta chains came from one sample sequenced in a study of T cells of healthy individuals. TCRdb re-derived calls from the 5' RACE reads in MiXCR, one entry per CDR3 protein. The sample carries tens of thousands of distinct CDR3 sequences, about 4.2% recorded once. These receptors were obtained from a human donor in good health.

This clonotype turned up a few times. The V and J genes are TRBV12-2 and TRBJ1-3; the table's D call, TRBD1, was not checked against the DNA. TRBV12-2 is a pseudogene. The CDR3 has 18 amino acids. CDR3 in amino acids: CASRSAAGQPLSGNTIYF. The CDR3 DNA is TGTGCAAGTCGCTCCGCTGCCGGACAGCCTCTCTCTGGAAACACCATATATTTT.

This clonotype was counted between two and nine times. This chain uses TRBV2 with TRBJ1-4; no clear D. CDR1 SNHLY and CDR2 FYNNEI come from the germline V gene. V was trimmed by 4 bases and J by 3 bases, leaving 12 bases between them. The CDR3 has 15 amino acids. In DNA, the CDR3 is TGTGCCAGCAGTGCAGTTCTAGGACCTAATGAAAAACTGTTTTTT. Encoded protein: CASSAVLGPNEKLFF.

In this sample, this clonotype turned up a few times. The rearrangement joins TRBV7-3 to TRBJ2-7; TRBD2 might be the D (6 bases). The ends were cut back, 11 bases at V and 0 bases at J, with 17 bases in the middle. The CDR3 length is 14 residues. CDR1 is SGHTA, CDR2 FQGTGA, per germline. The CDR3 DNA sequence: TGTGCCCTACTCGGGACTCCGAACTCCTACGAGCAGTACTTC. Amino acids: CALLGTPNSYEQYF.

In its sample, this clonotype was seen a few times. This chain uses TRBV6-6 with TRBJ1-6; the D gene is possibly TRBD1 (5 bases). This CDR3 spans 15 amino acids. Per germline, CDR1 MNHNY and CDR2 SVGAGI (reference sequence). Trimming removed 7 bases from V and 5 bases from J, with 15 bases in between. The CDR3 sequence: CASTLTGGNNSPLHF. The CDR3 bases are TGTGCCAGCACCCTAACGGGGGGTAATAATTCACCCCTCCACTTT.

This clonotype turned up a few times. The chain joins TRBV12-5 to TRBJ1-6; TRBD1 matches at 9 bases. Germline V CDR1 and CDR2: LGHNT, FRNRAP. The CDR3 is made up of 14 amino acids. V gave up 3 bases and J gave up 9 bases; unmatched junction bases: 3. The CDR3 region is CASGLQGASSPLHF. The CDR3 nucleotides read TGTGCTAGTGGTTTACAGGGGGCGAGTTCACCCCTCCACTTT. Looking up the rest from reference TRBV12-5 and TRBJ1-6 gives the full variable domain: DARVTQTPRHKVTEMGQEVTMRCQPILGHNTVFWYRQTMMQGLELLAYFRNRAPLDDSGMPKDRFSAEMPDATLATLKIQPSEPRDSAVYFCASGLQGASSPLHFGNGTRLTVT.

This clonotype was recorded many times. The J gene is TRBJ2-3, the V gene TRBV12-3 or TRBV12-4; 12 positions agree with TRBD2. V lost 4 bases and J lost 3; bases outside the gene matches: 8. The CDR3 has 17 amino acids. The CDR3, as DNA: TGTGCCAGCAGTTCCCCTAGCGGGAGGGCCGGGACAGATACGCAGTATTTT. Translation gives CASSSPSGRAGTDTQYF.

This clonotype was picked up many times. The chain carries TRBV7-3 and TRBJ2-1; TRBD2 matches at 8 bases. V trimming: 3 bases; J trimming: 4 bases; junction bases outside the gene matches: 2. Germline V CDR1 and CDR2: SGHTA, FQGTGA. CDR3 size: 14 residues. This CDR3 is CASSLGGGYNEQFF. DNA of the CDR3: TGTGCCAGCAGCTTGGGCGGGGGGTACAATGAGCAGTTCTTC.

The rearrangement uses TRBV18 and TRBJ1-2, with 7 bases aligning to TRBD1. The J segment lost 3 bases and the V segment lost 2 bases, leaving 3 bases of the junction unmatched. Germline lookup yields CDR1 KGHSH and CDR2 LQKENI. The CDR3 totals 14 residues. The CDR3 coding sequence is TGTGCCAGCTCACCATTAGGACAGGACTATGGCTACACCTTC. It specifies CASSPLGQDYGYTF.

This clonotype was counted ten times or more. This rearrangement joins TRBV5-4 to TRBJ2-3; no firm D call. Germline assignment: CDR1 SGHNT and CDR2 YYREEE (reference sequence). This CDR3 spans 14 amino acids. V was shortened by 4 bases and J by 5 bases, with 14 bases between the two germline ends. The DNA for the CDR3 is TGTGCCAGCAGCCCCTGGCTTAGCCAAGATACGCAGTATTTT. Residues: CASSPWLSQDTQYF.

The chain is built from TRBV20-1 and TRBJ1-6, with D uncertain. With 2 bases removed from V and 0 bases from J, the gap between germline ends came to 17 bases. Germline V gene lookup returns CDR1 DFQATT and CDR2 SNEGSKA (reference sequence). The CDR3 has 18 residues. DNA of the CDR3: TGCAGTGCTAGATTAGAGAAAATCCCTAGCTCCTATAATTCACCCCTCCACTTT. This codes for CSARLEKIPSSYNSPLHF.

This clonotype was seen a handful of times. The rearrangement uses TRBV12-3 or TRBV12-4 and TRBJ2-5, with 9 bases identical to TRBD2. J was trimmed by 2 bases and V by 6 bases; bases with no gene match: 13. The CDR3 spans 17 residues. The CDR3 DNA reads TGTGCCAGCAGCCCCCGGGGTAGCGGGAGAGGTCAAGAGACCCAGTACTTC. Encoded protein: CASSPRGSGRGQETQYF.

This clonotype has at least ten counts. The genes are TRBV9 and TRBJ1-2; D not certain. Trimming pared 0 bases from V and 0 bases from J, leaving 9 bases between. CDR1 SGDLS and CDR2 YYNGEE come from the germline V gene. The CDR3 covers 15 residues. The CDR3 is CASSVAGDTNYGYTF. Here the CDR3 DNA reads TGTGCCAGCAGCGTAGCAGGAGATACTAACTATGGCTACACCTTC. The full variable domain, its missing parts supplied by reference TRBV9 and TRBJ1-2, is DSGVTQTPKHLITATGQRVTLRCSPRSGDLSVYWYQQSLDQGLQFLIQYYNGEERAKGNILERFSAQQFPDLHSELNLSSLELGDSALYFCASSVAGDTNYGYTFGSGTRLTVV.

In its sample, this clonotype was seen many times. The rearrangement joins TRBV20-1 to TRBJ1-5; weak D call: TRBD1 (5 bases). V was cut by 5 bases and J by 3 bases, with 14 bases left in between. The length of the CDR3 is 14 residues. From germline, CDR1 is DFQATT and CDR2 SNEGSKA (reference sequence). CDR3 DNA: TGCAGTGCTGCACAGGTAGGGCCCAATCAGCCCCAGCATTTT. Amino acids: CSAAQVGPNQPQHF.

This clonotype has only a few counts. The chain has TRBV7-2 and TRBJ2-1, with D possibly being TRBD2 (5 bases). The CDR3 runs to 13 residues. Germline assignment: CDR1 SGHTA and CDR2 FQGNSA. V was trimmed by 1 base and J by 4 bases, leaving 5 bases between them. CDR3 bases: TGTGCCAGCAGCTTAGGGGAGTACAATGAGCAGTTCTTC. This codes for CASSLGEYNEQFF.

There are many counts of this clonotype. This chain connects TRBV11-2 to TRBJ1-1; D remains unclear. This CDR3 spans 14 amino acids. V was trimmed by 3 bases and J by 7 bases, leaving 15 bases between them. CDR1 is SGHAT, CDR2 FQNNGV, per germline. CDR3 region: CASSFSPWESEAFF. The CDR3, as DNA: TGTGCCAGCAGCTTTTCTCCATGGGAAAGTGAAGCTTTCTTT.

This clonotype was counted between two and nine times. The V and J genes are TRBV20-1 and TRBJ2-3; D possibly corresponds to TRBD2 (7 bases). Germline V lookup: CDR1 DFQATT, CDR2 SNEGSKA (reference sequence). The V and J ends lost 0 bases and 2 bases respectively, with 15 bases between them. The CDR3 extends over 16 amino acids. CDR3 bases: TGCAGTGCTAGAGATTGGCGGGGGCAGTACACAGATACGCAGTATTTT. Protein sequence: CSARDWRGQYTDTQYF.

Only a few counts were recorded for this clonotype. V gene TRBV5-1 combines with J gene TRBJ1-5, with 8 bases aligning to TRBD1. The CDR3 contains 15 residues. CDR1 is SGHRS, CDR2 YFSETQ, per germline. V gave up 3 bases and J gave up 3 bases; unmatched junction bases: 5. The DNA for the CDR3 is TGCGCCAGCAGCTATACAGGGGGTGACAATCAGCCCCAGCATTTT. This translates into CASSYTGGDNQPQHF.

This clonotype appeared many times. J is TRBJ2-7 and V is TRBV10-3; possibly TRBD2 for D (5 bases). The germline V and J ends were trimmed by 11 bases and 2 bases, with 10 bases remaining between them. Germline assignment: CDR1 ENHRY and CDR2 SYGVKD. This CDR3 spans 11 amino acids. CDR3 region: CAHGVAYEQYF. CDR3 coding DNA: TGTGCCCACGGGGTAGCCTACGAGCAGTACTTC.